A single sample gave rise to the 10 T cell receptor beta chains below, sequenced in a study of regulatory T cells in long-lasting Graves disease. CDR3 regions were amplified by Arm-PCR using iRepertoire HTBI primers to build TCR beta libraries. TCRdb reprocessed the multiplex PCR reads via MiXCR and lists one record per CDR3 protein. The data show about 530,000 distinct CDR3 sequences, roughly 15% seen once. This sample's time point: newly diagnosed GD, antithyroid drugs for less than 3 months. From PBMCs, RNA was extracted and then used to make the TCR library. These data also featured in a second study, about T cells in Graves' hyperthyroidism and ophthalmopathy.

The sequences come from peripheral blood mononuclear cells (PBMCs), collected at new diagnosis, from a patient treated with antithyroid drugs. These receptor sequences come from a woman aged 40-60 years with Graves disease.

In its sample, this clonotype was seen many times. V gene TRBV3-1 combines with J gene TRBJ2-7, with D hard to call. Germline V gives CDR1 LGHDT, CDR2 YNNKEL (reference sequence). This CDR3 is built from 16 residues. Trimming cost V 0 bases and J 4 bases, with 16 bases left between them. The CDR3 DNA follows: TGTGCCAGCAGCCAAGATCGGGCGGTCCTTACGTACGAGCAGTACTTC. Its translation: CASSQDRAVLTYEQYF.

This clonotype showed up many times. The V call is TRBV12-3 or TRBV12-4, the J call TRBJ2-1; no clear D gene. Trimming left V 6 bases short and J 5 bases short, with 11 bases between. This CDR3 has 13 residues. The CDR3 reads CASRTMWNNEQFF. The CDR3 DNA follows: TGTGCCAGCAGAACCATGTGGAACAATGAGCAGTTCTTC.

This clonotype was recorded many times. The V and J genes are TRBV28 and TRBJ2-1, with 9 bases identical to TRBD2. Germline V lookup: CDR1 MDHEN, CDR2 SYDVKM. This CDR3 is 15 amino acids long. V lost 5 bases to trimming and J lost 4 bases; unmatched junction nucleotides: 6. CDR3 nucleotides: TGTGCCAGCAGTACCCTAGCGGGGTTATACAATGAGCAGTTCTTC. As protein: CASSTLAGLYNEQFF. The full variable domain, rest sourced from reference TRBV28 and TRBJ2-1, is DVKVTQSSRYLVKRTGEKVFLECVQDMDHENMFWYRQDPGLGLRLIYFSYDVKMKEKGDIPEGYSVSREKKERFSLILESASTNQTSMYLCASSTLAGLYNEQFFGPGTRLTVL.

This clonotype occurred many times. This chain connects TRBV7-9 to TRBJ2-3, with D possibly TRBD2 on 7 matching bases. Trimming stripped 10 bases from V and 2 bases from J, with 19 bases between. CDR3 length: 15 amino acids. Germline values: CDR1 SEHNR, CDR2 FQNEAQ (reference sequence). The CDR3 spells CATSGARGPTDTQYF. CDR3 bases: TGTGCCACCTCCGGGGCGCGGGGGCCCACAGATACGCAGTATTTT.

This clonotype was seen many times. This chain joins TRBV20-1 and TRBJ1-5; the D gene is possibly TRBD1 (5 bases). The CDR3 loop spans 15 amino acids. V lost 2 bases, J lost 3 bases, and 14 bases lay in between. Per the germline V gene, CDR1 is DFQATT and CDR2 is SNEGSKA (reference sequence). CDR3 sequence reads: CSARPGPSNNQPQHF. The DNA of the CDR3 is TGCAGTGCTAGACCGGGACCGTCAAACAATCAGCCCCAGCATTTT.

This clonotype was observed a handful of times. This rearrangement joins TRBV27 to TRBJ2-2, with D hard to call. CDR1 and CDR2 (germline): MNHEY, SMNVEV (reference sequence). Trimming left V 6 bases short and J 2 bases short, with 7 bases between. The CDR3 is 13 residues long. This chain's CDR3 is CASRPTNTGELFF. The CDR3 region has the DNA TGTGCCAGCAGACCTACTAACACCGGGGAGCTGTTTTTT.

The CDR3 DNA sequence: TGCGCCGTTGGGGAGCAGTACTTC. This sequence encodes CAVGEQYF. The chain links TRBV10-1 to TRBJ2-7, with no clear D. With 11 bases removed from V and 7 bases from J, the gap between germline ends came to 6 bases. Germline loops: CDR1 WNHNN, CDR2 SYGVQD (reference sequence). This CDR3 has 8 residues.

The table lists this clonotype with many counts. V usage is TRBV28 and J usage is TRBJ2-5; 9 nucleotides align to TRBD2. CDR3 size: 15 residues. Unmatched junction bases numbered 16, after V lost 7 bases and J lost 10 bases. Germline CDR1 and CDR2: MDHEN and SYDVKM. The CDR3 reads CASTSGGLAIGVQYF. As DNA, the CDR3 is TGTGCCAGCACCTCAGGTGGACTAGCGATAGGGGTCCAGTACTTC.

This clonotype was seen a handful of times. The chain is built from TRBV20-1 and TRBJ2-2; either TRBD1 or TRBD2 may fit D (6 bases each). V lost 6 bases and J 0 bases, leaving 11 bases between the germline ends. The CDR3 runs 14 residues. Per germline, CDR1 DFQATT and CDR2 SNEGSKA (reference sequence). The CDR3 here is CSAWGAANTGELFF. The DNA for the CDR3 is TGCAGTGCCTGGGGGGCGGCGAACACCGGGGAGCTGTTTTTT.

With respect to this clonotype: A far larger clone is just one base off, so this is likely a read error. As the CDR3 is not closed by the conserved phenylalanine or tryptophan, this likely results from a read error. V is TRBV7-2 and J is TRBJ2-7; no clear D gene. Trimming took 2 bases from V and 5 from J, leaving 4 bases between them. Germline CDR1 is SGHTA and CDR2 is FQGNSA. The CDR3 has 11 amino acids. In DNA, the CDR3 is TGTGCCAGCAGCTTATCTCACGAGCAGTACCTC. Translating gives CASSLSHEQYL.